Presented here are 20 T cell receptor beta chains from one specimen sequenced in a study of OX40 agonist ivuxolimab in advanced cancers. The method behind the library was the immunoSEQ multiplex PCR assay. Here the immuneACCESS table is served through TCRdb, limited to in-frame sequences with V and J called. Missing clones are a known gap in these copies; in checked studies unresolved V genes cover under half, and the rest lacks a known reason. For this sample the table gives 83,000 or so clones, of which about 86% were detected only once. The biggest ten clones account for 1.5% to 2% of the sample. This sample comprised CD4+ or CD8+ T cells sorted from blood, obtained in a trial of the OX40 agonist ivuxolimab. These receptors all stem from an adult with an advanced solid tumor such as melanoma, head and neck, liver or kidney cancer.

This chain connects TRBV5-1 to TRBJ2-5; D could derive from TRBD1 or TRBD2 (6 bases each). The CDR3 is 18 amino acids. Germline assignment: CDR1 SGHRS and CDR2 YFSETQ. The V end was cut by 3 bases, the J end by 5 bases, with 26 bases between. For the CDR3, the DNA is TGCGCCAGCAGCTCGACTCCCTCTGGTCTCGAAGGGGGGGAGACCCAGTACTTC. This translates into CASSSTPSGLEGGETQYF.

This chain uses TRBV4-2 with TRBJ2-3; no definite D call. Germline-derived CDR1 and CDR2 are LGHNA and YNFKEQ. This CDR3 has 14 amino acids. The V end was cut by 4 bases, the J end by 2 bases, with 10 bases between. The CDR3 is CASSLGVHTDTQYF. For the CDR3, the DNA is TGTGCCAGCAGCCTTGGGGTACACACAGATACGCAGTATTTT.

This chain links TRBV4-3 with TRBJ2-5, with 7 bases that match TRBD2. Germline lookup yields CDR1 LGHNA and CDR2 YSLEER. The J segment lost 2 bases and the V segment lost 0 bases, leaving 12 bases of the junction unmatched. This CDR3 region has 18 residues. CDR3: CASSQDLSSSGEQETQYF. CDR3 in DNA: TGCGCCAGCAGCCAAGATCTATCCTCCAGCGGGGAACAAGAGACCCAGTACTTC.

This clone was observed a few times. The genes are TRBV28 and TRBJ1-2; TRBD1 is a possible D gene (5 bases). Germline values: CDR1 MDHEN, CDR2 SYDVKM. This CDR3 has 14 amino acids. Trimming left V 3 bases short and J 0 bases short, with 8 bases between. The CDR3 protein is CASSLTGPNYGYTF. DNA of the CDR3: TGTGCCAGCAGTTTGACGGGGCCTAACTATGGCTACACCTTC.

The chain uses TRBV30 and TRBJ2-5, with 9 bases matching TRBD2. The V gene end was trimmed by 1 base and the J gene end by 7 bases; junction bases not matched to a gene: 10. The germline V gene has CDR1 GTSNPN and CDR2 SVGIG (reference sequence). The CDR3 length is 15 residues. Here the CDR3 reads CAWSDGGGGPGTQYF. In DNA, the CDR3 is TGTGCCTGGAGTGACGGCGGGGGGGGTCCAGGGACCCAGTACTTC.

About this clone itself: Mismatch with germline at one junction end may stem from a read error. The J gene is TRBJ1-1, the V gene TRBV19; 9 nucleotides align to TRBD1. Germline CDR1 LNHDA, CDR2 SQIVND (reference sequence). The CDR3 spans 16 residues. CDR3 in DNA: TGTGCCAGTAGTCTCCCCCCCGGGACAGGGAACCCTGAAGCTTTCTTT. As protein: CASSLPPGTGNPEAFF.

The chain has TRBV5-6 and TRBJ2-1; D remains unclear. Trimming stripped 0 bases from V and 2 bases from J, with 9 bases between. In germline, CDR1 is SGHDT, CDR2 YYEEEE. The CDR3 has 15 residues. CDR3 bases: TGTGCCAGCAGCTTGGCCCCAGGAACCTACAATGAGCAGTTCTTC. It encodes CASSLAPGTYNEQFF.

V gene TRBV14 combines with J gene TRBJ2-4; D may be TRBD1 or TRBD2 (5 bases each). The germline CDR1 and CDR2 sequences are SGHDN and FVKESK. The V and J ends lost 0 bases and 3 bases respectively, with 18 bases between them. The CDR3 is made up of 18 amino acids. The CDR3 DNA reads as TGTGCCAGCAGCCAAGATCCCCGGCAGGGACGGCGCAAAAACATTCAGTACTTC. This translates into CASSQDPRQGRRKNIQYF.

This chain links TRBV28 with TRBJ2-1; TRBD2 aligns across 10 bases. J was trimmed by 13 bases and V by 4 bases; bases with no gene match: 19. The CDR3 has 17 amino acids. Germline CDR1 MDHEN, CDR2 SYDVKM. DNA of the CDR3: TGTGCCAGCAGTTCCCCAGGGATTAGCGGGGGGCCGGGGCCCCAGTTCTTC. Amino acid sequence: CASSSPGISGGPGPQFF. Combining the CDR3 with reference TRBV28 and TRBJ2-1 gives the whole variable domain DVKVTQSSRYLVKRTGEKVFLECVQDMDHENMFWYRQDPGLGLRLIYFSYDVKMKEKGDIPEGYSVSREKKERFSLILESASTNQTSMYLCASSSPGISGGPGPQFFGPGTRLTVL.

The chain joins TRBV19 to TRBJ1-2, with unresolved D. V was clipped by 5 bases and J by 5 bases, with 12 bases between them. The CDR3 extends over 13 amino acids. CDR1 is LNHDA, CDR2 SQIVND, per germline (reference sequence). The CDR3, as DNA: TGTGCCAGTAGTCCTGAAGGCGGGTATGGCTACACCTTC. This gives the protein CASSPEGGYGYTF.

V gene TRBV6-8 combines with J gene TRBJ1-1; D remains unclear. The germline V gene encodes CDR1 MNHGY and CDR2 SAAAGT. The V and J ends lost 2 bases and 1 base respectively, with 14 bases between them. The CDR3 has 16 amino acids. Written as DNA, the CDR3 is TGTGCCAGCAGTTACCCTAGGGTGGCAGAGAACACTGAAGCTTTCTTT. Amino acids: CASSYPRVAENTEAFF.

The chain is built from TRBV6-4 and TRBJ2-5; 9 bases agree with TRBD2. The V and J ends lost 3 bases and 5 bases, in that order; junction bases with no gene match: 10. CDR1 is MRHNA, CDR2 SNTAGT, per germline. The CDR3 is 16 residues long. The chain's CDR3 is CASSDKYSGGWETQYF. The CDR3 region has the DNA TGTGCCAGCAGTGATAAGTACAGCGGGGGGTGGGAGACCCAGTACTTC.

This chain joins TRBV28 and TRBJ2-1, with D perhaps matching TRBD2 (6 bases). CDR3 length: 13 amino acids. Between the trimmed V and J ends, which lost 6 bases and 5 bases, there was a span of 11 bases. Germline assignment: CDR1 MDHEN and CDR2 SYDVKM. The CDR3 nucleotides are TGTGCCAGCAGACGGGGGAGCGACAATGAGCAGTTCTTC. This sequence encodes CASRRGSDNEQFF. Full variable domain (rest looked up from reference TRBV28 and TRBJ2-1): DVKVTQSSRYLVKRTGEKVFLECVQDMDHENMFWYRQDPGLGLRLIYFSYDVKMKEKGDIPEGYSVSREKKERFSLILESASTNQTSMYLCASRRGSDNEQFFGPGTRLTVL.

The rearrangement joins TRBV7-9 to TRBJ1-6; a weak D match, TRBD1 (6 bases). Germline CDR1 reads SEHNR; CDR2 reads FQNEAQ (reference sequence). V lost 0 bases, J lost 8 bases, and 8 bases lay in between. The CDR3 totals 14 residues. CDR3 nucleotides: TGTGCCAGCAGCTTAGCAAACAGGGATTCACCCCTCCACTTT. It encodes CASSLANRDSPLHF.

The V call is TRBV4-3, the J call TRBJ2-7, with D perhaps given as TRBD1 or TRBD2 (5 bases each). Germline CDR1 LGHNA, CDR2 YSLEER. This CDR3 is built from 14 residues. The germline V and J ends were trimmed by 3 bases and 2 bases, with 11 bases remaining between them. CDR3 sequence: CASSQGTSTYEQYF. CDR3 coding DNA: TGCGCCAGCAGCCAGGGGACGTCGACCTACGAGCAGTACTTC.

This chain connects TRBV28 to TRBJ1-2; 7 positions agree with TRBD1. The CDR3 length is 14 residues. After removal of 7 bases from V and 8 bases from J, the junction contained 13 bases not matched to a gene. Germline V CDR1 and CDR2: MDHEN, SYDVKM. CDR3 nucleotides: TGTGCCAGCAAAAAGGACAGGCGGGGCGAGGGCTACACCTTC. It translates to CASKKDRRGEGYTF.

The rearrangement joins TRBV2 to TRBJ2-7; 8 bases fit TRBD2. With V trimmed by 6 bases and J by 4 bases, 5 bases remained unmatched. The CDR3 loop spans 13 amino acids. The germline V gene encodes CDR1 SNHLY and CDR2 FYNNEI. The CDR3 spells CASRRTSQYEQYF. The CDR3 bases are TGTGCCAGCAGGAGGACTAGCCAGTACGAGCAGTACTTC.

V and J are TRBV6-1 and TRBJ2-1; tentatively, D is TRBD1 or TRBD2 (5 bases each). There are 15 residues in the CDR3. The V gene's germline CDR1 is MNHNS and CDR2 SASEGT. Trimming shortened V by 6 bases and J by 7 bases, and 19 bases separated the two germline ends. CDR3 loop: CASRTGTTLGNEQFF. CDR3 bases: TGTGCCAGCAGGACCGGGACCACACTGGGGAATGAGCAGTTCTTC.

The rearrangement uses TRBV7-3 and TRBJ2-3, with D uncertain. This CDR3 contains 16 residues. V dropped 0 bases and J dropped 0 bases, with 10 bases sitting between them. CDR1 and CDR2 (germline): SGHTA, FQGTGA. CDR3 residues: CASSLTLQRSTDTQYF. CDR3 nucleotides: TGTGCCAGCAGCTTAACCCTCCAGCGAAGCACAGATACGCAGTATTTT.

The rearrangement uses TRBV30 and TRBJ1-1; D gene unclear. The CDR3 covers 12 residues. Between the trimmed V and J ends, which lost 3 bases and 2 bases, there was a span of 7 bases. Germline assignment: CDR1 GTSNPN and CDR2 SVGIG (reference sequence). CDR3 nucleotide sequence: TGTGCCTGGAGGCTCAGAAACACTGAAGCTTTCTTT. Protein product: CAWRLRNTEAFF.